This TCR beta chain is drawn from a study of blood T cell repertoires in COVID-19. Trimming removed 3 bases at V and 12 bases at J, with 21 bases between. Germline-derived CDR1 and CDR2 are LGHDT and YNNKEL (reference sequence). This CDR3 is 15 amino acids long. The data were produced by immunoSEQ multiplex PCR, yet TCRdb's version contains in-frame clones alone and is incomplete. The table lists about 140,000 clones, approximately 87% of them singletons. The sequence was obtained from a woman between 45 and 60 years old with active or convalescent COVID-19. Source material: peripheral blood. This rearrangement joins TRBV3-1 (or the pseudogene TRBV3-2) to TRBJ2-1; D is unclear. CDR3 sequence reads: CASSQFGATSGWQFF. CDR3 DNA: TGTGCCAGCAGCCAGTTTGGCGCTACCTCCGGGTGGCAGTTCTTC.